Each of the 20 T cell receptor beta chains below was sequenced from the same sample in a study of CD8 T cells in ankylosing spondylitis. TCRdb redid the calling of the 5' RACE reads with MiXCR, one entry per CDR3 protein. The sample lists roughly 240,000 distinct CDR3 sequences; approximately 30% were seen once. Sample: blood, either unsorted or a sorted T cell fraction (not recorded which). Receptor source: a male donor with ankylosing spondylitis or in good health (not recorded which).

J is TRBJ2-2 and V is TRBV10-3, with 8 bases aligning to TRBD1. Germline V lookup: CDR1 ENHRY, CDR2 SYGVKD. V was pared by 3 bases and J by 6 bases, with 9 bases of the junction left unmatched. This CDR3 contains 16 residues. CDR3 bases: TGTGCCATCAGTGACTTCGAGACAGGGGTGGCCGGGGAGCTGTTTTTT. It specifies CAISDFETGVAGELFF.

The CDR3 here is CASSKVSRDRGWNEAFF. The CDR3 DNA reads TGTGCCAGCAGCAAAGTTTCGCGGGACAGGGGTTGGAATGAAGCTTTCTTT. This chain uses TRBV21-1 with TRBJ1-1; the table assigns TRBD1, which was not confirmed against the DNA. TRBV21-1 is designated a pseudogene. This CDR3 is built from 17 residues.

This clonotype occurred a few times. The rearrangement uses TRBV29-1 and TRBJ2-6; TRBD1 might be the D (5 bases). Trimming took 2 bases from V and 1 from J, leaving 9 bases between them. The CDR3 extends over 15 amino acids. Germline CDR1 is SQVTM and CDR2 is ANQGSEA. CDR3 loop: CSVELRGSGANVLTF. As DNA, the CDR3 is TGCAGCGTTGAACTAAGGGGATCTGGGGCCAACGTCCTGACTTTC.

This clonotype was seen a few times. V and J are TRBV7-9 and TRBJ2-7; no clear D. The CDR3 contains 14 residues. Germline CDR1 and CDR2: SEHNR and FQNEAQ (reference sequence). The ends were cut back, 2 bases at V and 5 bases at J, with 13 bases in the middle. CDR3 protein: CASSLSAPVDEQYF. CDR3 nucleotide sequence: TGTGCCAGCAGCTTATCGGCGCCAGTCGACGAGCAGTACTTC.

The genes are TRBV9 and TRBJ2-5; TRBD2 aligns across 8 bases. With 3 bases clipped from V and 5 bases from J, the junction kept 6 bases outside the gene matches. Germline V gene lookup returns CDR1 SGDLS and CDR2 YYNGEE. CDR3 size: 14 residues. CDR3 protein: CASSAGGGLETQYF. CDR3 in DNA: TGTGCCAGCAGCGCCGGGGGGGGTCTGGAGACCCAGTACTTC.

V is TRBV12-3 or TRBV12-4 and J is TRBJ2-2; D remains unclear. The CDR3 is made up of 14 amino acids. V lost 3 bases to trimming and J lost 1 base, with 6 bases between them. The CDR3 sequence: CASSFVQNTGELFF. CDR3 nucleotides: TGTGCCAGCAGTTTTGTTCAGAACACCGGGGAGCTGTTTTTT.

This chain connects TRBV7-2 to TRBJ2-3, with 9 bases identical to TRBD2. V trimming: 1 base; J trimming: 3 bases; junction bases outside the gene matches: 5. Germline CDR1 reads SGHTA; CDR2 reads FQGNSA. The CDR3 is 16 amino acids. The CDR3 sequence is CASSLGWRGGTDTQYF. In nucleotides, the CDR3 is TGTGCCAGCAGCTTAGGGTGGCGGGGGGGGACAGATACGCAGTATTTT.

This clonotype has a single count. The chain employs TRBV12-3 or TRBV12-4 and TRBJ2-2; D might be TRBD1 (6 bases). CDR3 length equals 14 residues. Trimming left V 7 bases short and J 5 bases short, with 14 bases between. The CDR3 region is CASNPLTGTGELFF. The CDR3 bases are TGTGCCAGCAACCCGCTTACAGGGACCGGGGAGCTGTTTTTT.

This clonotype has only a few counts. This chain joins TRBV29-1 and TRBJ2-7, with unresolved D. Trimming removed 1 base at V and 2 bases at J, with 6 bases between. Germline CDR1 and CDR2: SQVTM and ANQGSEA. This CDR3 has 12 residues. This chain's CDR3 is CSVEGIAYEQYF. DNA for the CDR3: TGCAGCGTTGAAGGTATTGCCTACGAGCAGTACTTC.

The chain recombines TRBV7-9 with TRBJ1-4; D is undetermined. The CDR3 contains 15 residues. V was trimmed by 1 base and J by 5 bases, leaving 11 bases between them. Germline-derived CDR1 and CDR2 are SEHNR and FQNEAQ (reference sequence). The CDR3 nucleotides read TGTGCCAGCAGCTTAGGTGGGCCGCGGAATGAAAAACTGTTTTTT. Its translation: CASSLGGPRNEKLFF.

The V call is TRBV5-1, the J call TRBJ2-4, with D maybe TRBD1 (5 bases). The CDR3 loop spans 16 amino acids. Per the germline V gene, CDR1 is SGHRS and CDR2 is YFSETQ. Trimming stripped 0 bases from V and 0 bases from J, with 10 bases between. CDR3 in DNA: TGCGCCAGCAGCTTGGATGCCAGGGTAGCCAAAAACATTCAGTACTTC. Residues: CASSLDARVAKNIQYF.

As DNA, the CDR3 is TGTGCCAGCAGGAACAGGGACGGCAGGAGGTTTGGCAATCAGCCCCAGCATTTT. This gives the protein CASRNRDGRRFGNQPQHF. The V call is TRBV9, the J call TRBJ1-5, with D possibly matching TRBD1 (6 bases). The CDR3 sequence is 18 residues long. Trimming removed 5 bases from V and 2 bases from J, with 23 bases in between. CDR1 SGDLS and CDR2 YYNGEE come from the germline V gene.

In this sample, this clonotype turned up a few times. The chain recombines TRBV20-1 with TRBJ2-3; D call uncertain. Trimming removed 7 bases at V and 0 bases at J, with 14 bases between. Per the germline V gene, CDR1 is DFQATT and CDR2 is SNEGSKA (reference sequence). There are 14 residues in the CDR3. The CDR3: CSGTLGTSTDTQYF. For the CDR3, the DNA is TGCAGTGGAACCCTAGGTACTAGCACAGATACGCAGTATTTT.

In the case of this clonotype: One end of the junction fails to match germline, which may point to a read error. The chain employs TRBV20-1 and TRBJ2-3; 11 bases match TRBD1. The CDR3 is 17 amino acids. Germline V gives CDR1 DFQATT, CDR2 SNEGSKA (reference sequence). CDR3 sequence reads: CCARAPPGQGVTDTQYF. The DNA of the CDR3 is TGCTGTGCTAGAGCTCCCCCGGGACAGGGGGTAACAGATACGCAGTATTTT.

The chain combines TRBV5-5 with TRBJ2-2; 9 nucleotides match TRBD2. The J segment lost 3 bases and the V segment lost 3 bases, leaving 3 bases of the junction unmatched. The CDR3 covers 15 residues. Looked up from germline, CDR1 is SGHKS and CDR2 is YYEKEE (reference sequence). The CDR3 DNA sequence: TGTGCCAGCAGCTATATAGCGGGGGACACCGGGGAGCTGTTTTTT. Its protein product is CASSYIAGDTGELFF.

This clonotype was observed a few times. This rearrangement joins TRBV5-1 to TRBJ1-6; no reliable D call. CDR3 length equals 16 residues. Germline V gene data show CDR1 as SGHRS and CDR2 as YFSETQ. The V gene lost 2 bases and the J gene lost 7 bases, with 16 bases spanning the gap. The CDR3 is CASSLREMVENSPLHF. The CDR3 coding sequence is TGCGCCAGCAGCTTAAGGGAGATGGTGGAAAATTCACCCCTCCACTTT.

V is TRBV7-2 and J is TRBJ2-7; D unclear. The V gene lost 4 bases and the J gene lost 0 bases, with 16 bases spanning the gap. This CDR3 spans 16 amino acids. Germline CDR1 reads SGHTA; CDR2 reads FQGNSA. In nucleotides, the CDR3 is TGTGCCAGCAGCTCATACCGGTTTTACTCCTCCTACGAGCAGTACTTC. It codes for CASSSYRFYSSYEQYF.

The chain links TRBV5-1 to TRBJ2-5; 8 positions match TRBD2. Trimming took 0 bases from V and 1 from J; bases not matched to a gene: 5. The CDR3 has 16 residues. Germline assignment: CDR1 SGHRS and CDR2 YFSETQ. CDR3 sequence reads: CASSLVLAGSQETQYF. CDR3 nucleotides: TGCGCCAGCAGCTTGGTTTTAGCGGGGAGCCAAGAGACCCAGTACTTC.

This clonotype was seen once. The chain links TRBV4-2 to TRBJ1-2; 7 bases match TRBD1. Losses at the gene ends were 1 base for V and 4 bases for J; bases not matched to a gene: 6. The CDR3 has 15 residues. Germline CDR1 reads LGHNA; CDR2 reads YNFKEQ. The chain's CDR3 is CASSQAGQVGYGYTF. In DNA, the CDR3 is TGTGCCAGCAGCCAAGCCGGACAGGTGGGCTATGGCTACACCTTC.

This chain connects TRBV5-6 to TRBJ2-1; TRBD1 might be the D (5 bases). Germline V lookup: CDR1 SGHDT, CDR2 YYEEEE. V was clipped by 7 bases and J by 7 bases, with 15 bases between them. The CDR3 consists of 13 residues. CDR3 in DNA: TGTGCCAGCCGGATAGGGGTTCTGAATGAGCAGTTCTTC. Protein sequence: CASRIGVLNEQFF.